This record concerns one TCR beta chain sequence. Antigen unknown. The data were taken from a study of T-cell reconstitution after alpha-beta-depleted transplantation in children. The CDR3 sequence is 15 residues long. V shed 1 base and J shed 10 bases, with 17 bases lying between them. Germline V gene lookup returns CDR1 SGHDN and CDR2 FVKESK. Molecular barcoding with unique molecular identifiers was used for the TCRbeta library. TCRdb passed the PCR reads through MiXCR, listing each CDR3 protein once. The sample lists around 700,000 distinct CDR3 sequences, 13% occurring once. Broader study findings: At one year after transplant, newly produced T cells mostly accounted for T-cell counts and diversity. Approximately two months post-transplant, alpha-beta T cells reportedly originated from several hundred expanded graft clones. In some patients, recipient T cells and intrathymic progenitors surviving conditioning explained high day-60 diversity.

The V gene is TRBV14, the J gene TRBJ2-1; D unclear. This receptor was taken from a girl aged 2 to 10 with congenital amegakaryocytic thrombocytopenia, due to receive a stem cell transplant. The starting material was PBMCs, obtained before TCRalphabeta/CD19-depleted stem cell transplant. The CDR3 sequence: CASSQARGGPVEQFF. CDR3 sequence (DNA): TGTGCCAGCAGCCAAGCCCGCGGCGGACCAGTGGAGCAGTTCTTC.